The 28 T cell receptor beta chains given below trace back to one sample, sequenced in a study of T cell clonotyping in hematopoietic cell transplantation. Assay used: immunoSEQ multiplex PCR; TCRdb lists only in-frame clones, some missing. The repertoire holds roughly 37,000 clones, with over 70% as singletons. The specimen was peripheral blood mononuclear cells. These TCRs come from a woman in her 40s in good health. Some clones in this sample may be carry-over from other donors' samples.

The chain carries TRBV28 and TRBJ2-7; perhaps TRBD2 as D (6 bases). The V gene lost 5 bases and the J gene lost 5 bases, with 13 bases spanning the gap. The CDR3 has 13 residues. The germline gives CDR1 MDHEN, CDR2 SYDVKM. The CDR3 DNA sequence: TGTGCCAGCAGTCCCCAATGGAGGGACGAGCAGTACTTC. Amino acids: CASSPQWRDEQYF. The complete variable domain, with remaining parts taken from reference TRBV28 and TRBJ2-7, reads DVKVTQSSRYLVKRTGEKVFLECVQDMDHENMFWYRQDPGLGLRLIYFSYDVKMKEKGDIPEGYSVSREKKERFSLILESASTNQTSMYLCASSPQWRDEQYFGPGTRLTVT.

This chain uses TRBV9 with TRBJ1-2, with 8 positions matching TRBD1. Germline V gene sequence: CDR1 SGDLS, CDR2 YYNGEE. Trimming at V came to 5 bases and at J to 8 bases, leaving 5 bases not matched to a gene. There are 12 residues in the CDR3. The CDR3 DNA reads TGTGCCAGCAGAGAAGACAGGGGCGGCTACACCTTC. Protein sequence: CASREDRGGYTF. Filled out from reference TRBV9 and TRBJ1-2, the complete variable domain reads DSGVTQTPKHLITATGQRVTLRCSPRSGDLSVYWYQQSLDQGLQFLIQYYNGEERAKGNILERFSAQQFPDLHSELNLSSLELGDSALYFCASREDRGGYTFGSGTRLTVV.

The chain joins TRBV29-1 to TRBJ2-7; D uncertain. The CDR3 is made up of 12 amino acids. Between the trimmed V and J ends, which lost 4 bases and 6 bases, there was a span of 13 bases. CDR1 and CDR2 from the germline V gene are SQVTM and ANQGSEA. In nucleotides, the CDR3 is TGCAGCGTTGGCCTATGGCTCGGCGAGCAGTACTTC. This encodes CSVGLWLGEQYF.

V usage is TRBV30 and J usage is TRBJ2-7; 7 bases match TRBD1. Unmatched junction bases numbered 4, after V lost 5 bases and J lost 0 bases. This CDR3 spans 13 amino acids. Germline values: CDR1 GTSNPN, CDR2 SVGIG (reference sequence). CDR3 sequence (DNA): TGTGCCTGGGCCCGGGACAGCTCCTACGAGCAGTACTTC. As protein: CAWARDSSYEQYF.

This sequence joins TRBV4-1 and TRBJ2-7, with no clear D. Germline V gene lookup returns CDR1 MGHRA and CDR2 YSYEKL. V was cut by 0 bases and J by 0 bases, with 15 bases left in between. This CDR3 comprises 17 residues. CDR3 in DNA: TGCGCCAGCAGCCAAGACGAGTGGTCAGGTAGCTCCTACGAGCAGTACTTC. Translated: CASSQDEWSGSSYEQYF.

This sequence joins TRBV6-5 and TRBJ2-1; TRBD2 is a possible D gene (5 bases). The length of the CDR3 is 13 residues. CDR1 is MNHEY, CDR2 SVGAGI, per germline. V was trimmed by 8 bases and J by 8 bases, leaving 16 bases between them. The chain's CDR3 is CASRSGAFDEQFF. The CDR3 DNA reads as TGTGCCAGCCGGAGCGGAGCTTTCGATGAGCAGTTCTTC.

The V and J genes are TRBV30 and TRBJ1-5; 7 bases line up with TRBD1. Germline CDR1 and CDR2: GTSNPN and SVGIG (reference sequence). The CDR3 spans 13 residues. V was pared by 8 bases and J by 4 bases, with 8 bases of the junction left unmatched. CDR3 region: CAASGGRNQPQHF. The CDR3 nucleotides read TGTGCCGCCTCAGGGGGTCGTAATCAGCCCCAGCATTTT.

This chain links TRBV7-9 with TRBJ2-7, with D perhaps matching TRBD1 or TRBD2 (5 bases each). CDR3 length: 13 residues. The germline CDR1 and CDR2 sequences are SEHNR and FQNEAQ (reference sequence). V was cut by 5 bases and J by 3 bases, with 11 bases left in between. The DNA for the CDR3 is TGTGCCAGCAGCCTCCGGGACCGCTACGAGCAGTACTTC. It yields the protein CASSLRDRYEQYF. Full variable domain (remainder filled in from reference TRBV7-9 and TRBJ2-7): DTGVSQNPRHKITKRGQNVTFRCDPISEHNRLYWYRQTLGQGPEFLTYFQNEAQLEKSRLLSDRFSAERPKGSFSTLEIQRTEQGDSAMYLCASSLRDRYEQYFGPGTRLTVT.

The chain uses TRBV28 and TRBJ1-2, with D possibly TRBD1 on 6 matching bases. This CDR3 is 14 amino acids long. The ends were cut back, 3 bases at V and 7 bases at J, with 15 bases in the middle. Germline values: CDR1 MDHEN, CDR2 SYDVKM. CDR3 protein: CASSFSQGLAGYTF. The DNA for the CDR3 is TGTGCCAGCAGTTTTAGTCAGGGGCTGGCTGGCTACACCTTC.

This sequence joins TRBV9 and TRBJ2-5; no definite D call. V lost 0 bases to trimming and J lost 5 bases, with 8 bases between them. The CDR3 loop spans 13 amino acids. Per germline, CDR1 SGDLS and CDR2 YYNGEE. CDR3 protein: CASSVEGLETQYF. The CDR3 DNA reads as TGTGCCAGCAGCGTAGAAGGGTTGGAGACCCAGTACTTC.

V gene TRBV9 combines with J gene TRBJ1-4, with a weak D call TRBD1 (5 bases). Germline-derived CDR1 and CDR2 are SGDLS and YYNGEE. Deletions cut 4 bases from V and 4 bases from J, with 14 bases between. The CDR3 contains 15 residues. CDR3 amino acids: CASSPRDPINEKLFF. CDR3 nucleotide sequence: TGTGCCAGCAGCCCAAGGGACCCTATTAATGAAAAACTGTTTTTT.

The chain links TRBV7-9 to TRBJ1-1; 8 positions match TRBD1. CDR1 and CDR2 from the germline V gene are SEHNR and FQNEAQ (reference sequence). V gave up 1 base and J gave up 10 bases; unmatched junction bases: 8. CDR3 length: 14 amino acids. CDR3 sequence (DNA): TGTGCCAGCAGCTTAGACCCGAGAGGACAGGGAGCTTTCTTT. It codes for CASSLDPRGQGAFF.

This clone was picked up a small number of times. The chain couples TRBV19 to TRBJ2-7, with no clear D. Trimming stripped 11 bases from V and 5 bases from J, with 7 bases between. The CDR3 is 9 residues long. The germline V gene has CDR1 LNHDA and CDR2 SQIVND (reference sequence). The CDR3 DNA is TGTGCCCCTACGCACGAGCAGTACTTC. Amino acid sequence: CAPTHEQYF.

The chain recombines TRBV29-1 with TRBJ2-7; TRBD1 aligns across 8 bases. CDR3 size: 12 residues. Trimming at V came to 7 bases and at J to 3 bases, leaving 5 bases not matched to a gene. Germline V lookup: CDR1 SQVTM, CDR2 ANQGSEA. CDR3 nucleotide sequence: TGCAGCGGCGGGACAGGCTACTACGAGCAGTACTTC. Amino acids: CSGGTGYYEQYF.

This sequence joins TRBV29-1 and TRBJ2-1; TRBD1 might be the D (6 bases). The length of the CDR3 is 14 residues. V lost 6 bases, J lost 2 bases, and 14 bases lay in between. Germline-derived CDR1 and CDR2 are SQVTM and ANQGSEA. The CDR3 here is CSVRTARTYNEQFF. CDR3 in DNA: TGCAGCGTGAGGACAGCCCGGACCTACAATGAGCAGTTCTTC.

The genes are TRBV5-6 and TRBJ2-7, with D uncertain. V gave up 4 bases and J gave up 3 bases, with 11 bases separating them. Per the germline V gene, CDR1 is SGHDT and CDR2 is YYEEEE. The CDR3 loop spans 13 amino acids. The CDR3 DNA sequence: TGTGCCAGCAGCCTAAAAGTGGACTACGAGCAGTACTTC. It translates to CASSLKVDYEQYF.

The CDR3 sequence: CASRRDGANTGELFF. The CDR3 DNA is TGTGCCAGCAGAAGAGACGGAGCAAACACCGGGGAGCTGTTTTTT. The V gene is TRBV2, the J gene TRBJ2-2; no clear D. Germline-derived CDR1 and CDR2 are SNHLY and FYNNEI. With 6 bases removed from V and 2 bases from J, the gap between germline ends came to 13 bases. CDR3 length: 15 residues.

The chain couples TRBV5-4 to TRBJ2-7, with a possible D match to TRBD1 (6 bases). Trimming took off 4 bases at V and 2 bases at J, with 13 bases between the two ends. This CDR3 region has 14 residues. Germline CDR1 reads SGHNT; CDR2 reads YYREEE (reference sequence). The CDR3 sequence: CASSIQTGTYEQYF. Written as DNA, the CDR3 is TGTGCCAGCAGCATTCAGACAGGCACCTACGAGCAGTACTTC.

This clone has more than one count but fewer than ten. The V call is TRBV9, the J call TRBJ2-2; a possible D gene is TRBD2 (5 bases). This CDR3 contains 13 residues. Deletions cut 2 bases from V and 6 bases from J, with 8 bases between. Germline-derived CDR1 and CDR2 are SGDLS and YYNGEE. The CDR3 DNA reads as TGTGCCAGCAGCGTTGGGAGTCCCGGGGAGCTGTTTTTT. This encodes CASSVGSPGELFF.

V usage is TRBV6-5 and J usage is TRBJ1-1, with TRBD1 as a possible D gene (5 bases). This CDR3 has 16 amino acids. Germline V gene sequence: CDR1 MNHEY, CDR2 SVGAGI. V lost 3 bases and J 4 bases, leaving 18 bases between the germline ends. In DNA, the CDR3 is TGTGCCAGCAGTTATTCTCGGGGCGCGGGGAGCACTGAAGCTTTCTTT. Its translation is CASSYSRGAGSTEAFF.

J is TRBJ2-7 and V is TRBV19; TRBD1 is a possible D gene (6 bases). The V and J ends lost 1 base and 6 bases respectively, with 7 bases between them. Germline V gene lookup returns CDR1 LNHDA and CDR2 SQIVND (reference sequence). There are 12 residues in the CDR3. This CDR3 reads CASSIAGVEQYF. The CDR3 DNA sequence: TGTGCCAGTAGTATAGCAGGGGTCGAGCAGTACTTC.

The chain has TRBV28 and TRBJ1-5; the match to TRBD1 covers 8 bases. This CDR3 is 18 amino acids long. Trimming at V came to 1 base and at J to 0 bases, leaving 8 bases not matched to a gene. Germline V gene sequence: CDR1 MDHEN, CDR2 SYDVKM. CDR3 protein: CASSLFQGAINSNQPQHF. The CDR3 nucleotides read TGTGCCAGCAGTTTATTCCAGGGGGCTATCAATAGCAATCAGCCCCAGCATTTT. Supplemented by reference TRBV28 and TRBJ1-5, the full variable domain reads DVKVTQSSRYLVKRTGEKVFLECVQDMDHENMFWYRQDPGLGLRLIYFSYDVKMKEKGDIPEGYSVSREKKERFSLILESASTNQTSMYLCASSLFQGAINSNQPQHFGDGTRLSIL.

The chain joins TRBV28 to TRBJ1-5; perhaps TRBD1 as D (6 bases). Germline V gene data show CDR1 as MDHEN and CDR2 as SYDVKM. This CDR3 has 15 residues. Trimming removed 7 bases at V and 6 bases at J, with 19 bases between. CDR3 sequence (DNA): TGTGCCAGCACCCCTAGGGGGATCCTCGGTCAGCCCCAGCATTTT. Protein sequence: CASTPRGILGQPQHF.

J is TRBJ1-2 and V is TRBV7-2, with a weak D call TRBD1 (5 bases). The CDR3 has 15 residues. Per the germline V gene, CDR1 is SGHTA and CDR2 is FQGNSA. V lost 7 bases and J lost 4, with 19 bases in between. For the CDR3, the DNA is TGTGCCAGCACTATCAAGGCAGGGCCTGCCTATGGCTACACCTTC. Translating gives CASTIKAGPAYGYTF.

The V and J genes are TRBV7-2 and TRBJ2-7; 8 bases map to TRBD1. Germline CDR1 is SGHTA and CDR2 is FQGNSA. J gave up 3 bases and V 4 bases, and 2 bases lay outside the gene matches. The CDR3 contains 13 residues. CDR3 in DNA: TGTGCCAGCAGCTCAACAGGGGGCTACGAGCAGTACTTC. Amino acid sequence: CASSSTGGYEQYF. Variable domain in full (rest from reference TRBV7-2 and TRBJ2-7): GAGVSQSPSNKVTEKGKDVELRCDPISGHTALYWYRQSLGQGLEFLIYFQGNSAPDKSGLPSDRFSAERTGGSVSTLTIQRTQQEDSAVYLCASSSTGGYEQYFGPGTRLTVT.

V gene TRBV28 combines with J gene TRBJ2-7, with 8 bases matching TRBD1. CDR1 and CDR2 (germline): MDHEN, SYDVKM. V dropped 6 bases and J dropped 5; count of bases not matched to a gene: 12. The CDR3 is 15 amino acids. CDR3 in amino acids: CASSYYRGQDNEQYF. The CDR3 nucleotides read TGTGCCAGCAGCTATTACCGGGGACAGGACAACGAGCAGTACTTC.

V usage is TRBV5-1 and J usage is TRBJ2-1, with D tentatively TRBD2 (5 bases). The CDR3 runs 15 residues. Trimming stripped 2 bases from V and 0 bases from J, with 9 bases between. Per germline, CDR1 SGHRS and CDR2 YFSETQ. CDR3 residues: CASSLIANSYNEQFF. CDR3 sequence (DNA): TGCGCCAGCAGCTTAATAGCGAACTCCTACAATGAGCAGTTCTTC.

The chain employs TRBV27 and TRBJ1-5, with 9 positions matching TRBD1. The germline gives CDR1 MNHEY, CDR2 SMNVEV (reference sequence). This CDR3 comprises 15 residues. After removal of 4 bases from V and 7 bases from J, the junction contained 8 bases not matched to a gene. The CDR3 DNA reads TGTGCCAGCAGTTCACGGACAGGGGCGGGACAGCCCCAGCATTTT. Translating it yields CASSSRTGAGQPQHF.